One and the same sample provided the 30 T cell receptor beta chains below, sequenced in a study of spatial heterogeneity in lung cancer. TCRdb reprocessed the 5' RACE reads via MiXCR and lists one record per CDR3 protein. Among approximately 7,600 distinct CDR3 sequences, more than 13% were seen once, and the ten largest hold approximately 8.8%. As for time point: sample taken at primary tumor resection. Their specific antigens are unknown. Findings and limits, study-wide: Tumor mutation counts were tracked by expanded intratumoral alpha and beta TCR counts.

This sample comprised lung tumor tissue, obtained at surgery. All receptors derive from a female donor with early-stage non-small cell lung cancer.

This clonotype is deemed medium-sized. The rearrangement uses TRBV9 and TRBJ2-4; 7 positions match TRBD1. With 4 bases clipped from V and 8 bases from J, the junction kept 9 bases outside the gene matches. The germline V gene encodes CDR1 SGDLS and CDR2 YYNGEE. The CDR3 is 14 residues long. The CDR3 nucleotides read TGTGCCAGCAGCTTCACAGGGGTGGGGGACATTCAGTACTTC. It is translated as CASSFTGVGDIQYF.

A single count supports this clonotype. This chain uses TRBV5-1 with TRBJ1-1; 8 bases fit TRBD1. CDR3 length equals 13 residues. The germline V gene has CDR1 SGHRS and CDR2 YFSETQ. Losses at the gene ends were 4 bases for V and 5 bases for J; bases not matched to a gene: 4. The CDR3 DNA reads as TGCGCCAGCAGCGTACAGGGGGGGACTGAAGCTTTCTTT. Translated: CASSVQGGTEAFF.

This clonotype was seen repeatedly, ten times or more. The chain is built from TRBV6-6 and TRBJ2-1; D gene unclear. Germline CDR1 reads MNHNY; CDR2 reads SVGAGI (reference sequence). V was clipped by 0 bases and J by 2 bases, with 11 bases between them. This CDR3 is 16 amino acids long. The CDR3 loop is CASSYSNLGTYNEQFF. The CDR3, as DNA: TGTGCCAGCAGTTACTCGAACCTGGGCACCTACAATGAGCAGTTCTTC.

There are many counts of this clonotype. CDR3 DNA sequence: TGCGCCAGCAGTTTGACAGGGCCCTTCTATGGCTACACCTTC. Encoded protein: CASSLTGPFYGYTF. The V call is TRBV5-1, the J call TRBJ1-2; 7 bases agree with TRBD1. Germline CDR1 reads SGHRS; CDR2 reads YFSETQ. V lost 5 bases and J lost 4; bases outside the gene matches: 8. The CDR3 is 14 amino acids.

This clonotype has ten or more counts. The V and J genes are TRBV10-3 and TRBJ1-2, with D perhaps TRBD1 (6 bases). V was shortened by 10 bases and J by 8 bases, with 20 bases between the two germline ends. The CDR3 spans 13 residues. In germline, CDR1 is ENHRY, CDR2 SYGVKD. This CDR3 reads CATNQVGAQGYTF. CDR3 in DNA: TGTGCCACCAACCAAGTGGGGGCCCAGGGCTACACCTTC.

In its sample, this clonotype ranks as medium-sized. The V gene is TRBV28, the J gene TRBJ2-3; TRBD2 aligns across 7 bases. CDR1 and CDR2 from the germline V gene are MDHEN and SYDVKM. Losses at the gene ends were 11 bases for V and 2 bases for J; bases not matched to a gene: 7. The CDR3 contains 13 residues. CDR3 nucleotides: TGTGCCCATACCAGCGGGACCACAGATACGCAGTATTTT. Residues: CAHTSGTTDTQYF.

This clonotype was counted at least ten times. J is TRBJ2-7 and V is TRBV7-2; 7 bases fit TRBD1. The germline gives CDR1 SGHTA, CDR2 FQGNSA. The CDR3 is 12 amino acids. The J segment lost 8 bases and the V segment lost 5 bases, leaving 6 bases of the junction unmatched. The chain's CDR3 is CASSPGQAKQYF. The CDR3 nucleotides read TGTGCCAGCAGCCCCGGACAGGCTAAGCAGTACTTC.

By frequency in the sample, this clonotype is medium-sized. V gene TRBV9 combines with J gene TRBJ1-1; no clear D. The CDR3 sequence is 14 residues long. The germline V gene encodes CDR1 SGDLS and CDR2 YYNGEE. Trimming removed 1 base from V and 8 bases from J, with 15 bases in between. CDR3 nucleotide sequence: TGTGCCAGCAGCGTAACCTCTCAAAGGGCGGAAGCTTTCTTT. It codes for CASSVTSQRAEAFF.

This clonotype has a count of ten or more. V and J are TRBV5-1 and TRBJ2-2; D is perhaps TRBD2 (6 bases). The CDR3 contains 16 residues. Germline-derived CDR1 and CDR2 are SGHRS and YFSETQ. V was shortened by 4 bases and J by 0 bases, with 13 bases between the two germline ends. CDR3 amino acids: CASSPLATPNTGELFF. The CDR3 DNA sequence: TGCGCCAGCAGCCCTCTAGCGACGCCGAACACCGGGGAGCTGTTTTTT.

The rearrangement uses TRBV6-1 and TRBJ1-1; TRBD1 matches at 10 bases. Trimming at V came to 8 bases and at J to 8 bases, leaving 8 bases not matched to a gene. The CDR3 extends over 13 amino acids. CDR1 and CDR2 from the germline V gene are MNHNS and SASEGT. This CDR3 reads CASSTGGPTEAFF. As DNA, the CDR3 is TGTGCCAGCTCGACAGGGGGCCCCACCGAAGCTTTCTTT.

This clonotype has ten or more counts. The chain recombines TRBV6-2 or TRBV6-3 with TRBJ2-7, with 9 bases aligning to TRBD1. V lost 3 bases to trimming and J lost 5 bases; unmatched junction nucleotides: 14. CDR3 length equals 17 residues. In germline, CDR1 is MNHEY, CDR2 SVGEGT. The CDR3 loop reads CASSYPLDRGRRNEQYF. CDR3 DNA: TGTGCCAGCAGTTATCCCTTGGACAGGGGAAGGCGGAACGAGCAGTACTTC.

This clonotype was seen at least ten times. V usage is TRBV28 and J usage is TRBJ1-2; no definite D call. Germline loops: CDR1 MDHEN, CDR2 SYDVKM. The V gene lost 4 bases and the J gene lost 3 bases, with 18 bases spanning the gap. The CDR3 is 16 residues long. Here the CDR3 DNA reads TGTGCCAGCAGTTCGTACTGGGCCGCGCGAGACTATGGCTACACCTTC. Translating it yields CASSSYWAARDYGYTF.

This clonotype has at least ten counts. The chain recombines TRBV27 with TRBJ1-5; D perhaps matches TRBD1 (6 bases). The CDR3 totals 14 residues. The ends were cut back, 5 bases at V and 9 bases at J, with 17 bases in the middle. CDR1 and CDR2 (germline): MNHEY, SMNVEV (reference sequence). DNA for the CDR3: TGTGCCAGCAGTCCCCAGGGGTGGGGTGGGCCCCAGCATTTT. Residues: CASSPQGWGGPQHF.

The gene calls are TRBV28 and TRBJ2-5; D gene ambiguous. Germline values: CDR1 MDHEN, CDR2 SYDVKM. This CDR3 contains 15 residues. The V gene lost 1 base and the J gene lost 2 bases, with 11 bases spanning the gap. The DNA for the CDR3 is TGTGCCAGCAGTTTATCTCGGCTGACTCAAGAGACCCAGTACTTC. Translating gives CASSLSRLTQETQYF.

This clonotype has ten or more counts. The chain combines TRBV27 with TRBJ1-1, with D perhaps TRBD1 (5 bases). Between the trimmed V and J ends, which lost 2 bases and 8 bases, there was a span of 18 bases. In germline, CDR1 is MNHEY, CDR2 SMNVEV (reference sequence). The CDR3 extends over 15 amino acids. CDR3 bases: TGTGCCAGCAGTTTAGAGGGACCAGGTCGGAGAGAAGCTTTCTTT. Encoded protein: CASSLEGPGRREAFF.

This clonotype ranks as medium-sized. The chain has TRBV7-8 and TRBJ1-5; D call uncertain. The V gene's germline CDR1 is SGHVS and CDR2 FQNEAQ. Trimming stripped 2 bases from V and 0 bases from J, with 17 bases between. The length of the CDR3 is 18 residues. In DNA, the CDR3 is TGTGCCAGCAGCTTACTAGCCAGGACCATAGGTAGCAATCAGCCCCAGCATTTT. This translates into CASSLLARTIGSNQPQHF.

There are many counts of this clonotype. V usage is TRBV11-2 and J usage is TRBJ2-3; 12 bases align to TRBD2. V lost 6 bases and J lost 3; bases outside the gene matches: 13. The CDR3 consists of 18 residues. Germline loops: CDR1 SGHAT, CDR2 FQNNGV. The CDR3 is CASRRGLAGTVMTDTQYF. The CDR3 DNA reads TGTGCCAGCAGAAGAGGACTAGCGGGGACCGTTATGACAGATACGCAGTATTTT. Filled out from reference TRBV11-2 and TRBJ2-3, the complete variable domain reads EAGVAQSPRYKIIEKRQSVAFWCNPISGHATLYWYQQILGQGPKLLIQFQNNGVVDDSQLPKDRFSAERLKGVDSTLKIQPAKLEDSAVYLCASRRGLAGTVMTDTQYFGPGTRLTVL.

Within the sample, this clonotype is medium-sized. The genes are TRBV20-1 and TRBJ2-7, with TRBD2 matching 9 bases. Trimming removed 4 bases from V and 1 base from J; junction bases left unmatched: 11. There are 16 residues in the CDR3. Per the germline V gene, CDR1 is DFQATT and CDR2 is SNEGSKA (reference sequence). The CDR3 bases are TGCAGTGCTACGAGCCTCAGCGGGGGGAGTTCCTACGAGCAGTACTTC. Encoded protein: CSATSLSGGSSYEQYF.

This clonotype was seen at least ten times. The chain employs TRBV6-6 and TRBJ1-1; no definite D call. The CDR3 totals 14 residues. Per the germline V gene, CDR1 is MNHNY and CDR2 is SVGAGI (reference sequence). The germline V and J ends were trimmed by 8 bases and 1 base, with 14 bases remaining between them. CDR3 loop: CASATNARNTEAFF. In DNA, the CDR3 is TGTGCCAGCGCTACGAACGCCAGGAACACTGAAGCTTTCTTT.

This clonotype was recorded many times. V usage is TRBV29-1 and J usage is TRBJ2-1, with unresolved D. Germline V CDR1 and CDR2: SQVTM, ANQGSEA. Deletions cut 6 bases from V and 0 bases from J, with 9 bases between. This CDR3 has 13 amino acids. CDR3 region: CSVYSSSYNEQFF. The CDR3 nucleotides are TGCAGCGTATACTCCAGCTCCTACAATGAGCAGTTCTTC.

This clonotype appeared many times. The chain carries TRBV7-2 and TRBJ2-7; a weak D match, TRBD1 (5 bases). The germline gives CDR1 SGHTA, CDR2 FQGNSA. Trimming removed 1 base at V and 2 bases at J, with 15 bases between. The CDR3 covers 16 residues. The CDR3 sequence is CASSLDPPARAYEQYF. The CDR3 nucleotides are TGTGCCAGCAGCTTAGACCCTCCCGCCAGGGCCTACGAGCAGTACTTC.

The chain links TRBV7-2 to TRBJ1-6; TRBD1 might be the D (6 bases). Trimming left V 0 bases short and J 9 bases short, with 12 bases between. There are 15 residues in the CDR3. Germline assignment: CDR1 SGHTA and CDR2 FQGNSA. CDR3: CASSLAGRGASPLHF. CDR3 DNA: TGTGCCAGCAGCTTAGCGGGCAGGGGTGCTTCACCCCTCCACTTT.

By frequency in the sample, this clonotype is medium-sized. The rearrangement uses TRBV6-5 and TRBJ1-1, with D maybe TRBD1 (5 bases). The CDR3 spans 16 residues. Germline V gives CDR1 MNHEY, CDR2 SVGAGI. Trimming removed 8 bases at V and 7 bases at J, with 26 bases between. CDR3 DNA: TGTGCCAGCCTAATAGCTATGAGTGGGGGAAGGAGTGAAGCTTTCTTT. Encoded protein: CASLIAMSGGRSEAFF.

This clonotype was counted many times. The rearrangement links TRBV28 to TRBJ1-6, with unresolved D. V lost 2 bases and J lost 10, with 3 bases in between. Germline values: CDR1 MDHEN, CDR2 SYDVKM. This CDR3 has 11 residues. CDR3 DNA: TGTGCCAGCAGTTTAGACTCACCCCTCCACTTT. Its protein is CASSLDSPLHF.

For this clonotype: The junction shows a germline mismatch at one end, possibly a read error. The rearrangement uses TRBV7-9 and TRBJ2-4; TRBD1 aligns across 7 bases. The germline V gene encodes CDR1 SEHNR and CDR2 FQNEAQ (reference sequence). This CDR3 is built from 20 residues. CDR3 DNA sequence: TGTGCCAGAAGCTTCCCGGACAGCTCGAGAGGGACAGTAGCCAAAAACATTCAGTACTTC. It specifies CARSFPDSSRGTVAKNIQYF.

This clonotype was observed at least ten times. The CDR3 region is CSVTSSRGGYTF. The CDR3 DNA reads as TGCAGCGTGACATCCTCCAGGGGCGGCTACACCTTC. The J gene is TRBJ1-2, the V gene TRBV29-1; TRBD1 might be the D (6 bases). The CDR3 is 12 amino acids. The V end was cut by 6 bases, the J end by 8 bases, with 16 bases between. The V gene's germline CDR1 is SQVTM and CDR2 ANQGSEA.

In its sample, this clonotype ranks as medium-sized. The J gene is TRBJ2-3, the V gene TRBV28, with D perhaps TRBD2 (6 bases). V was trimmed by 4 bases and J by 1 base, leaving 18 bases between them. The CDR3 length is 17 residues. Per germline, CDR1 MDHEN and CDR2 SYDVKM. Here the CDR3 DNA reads TGTGCCAGCAGTTGGGCTTCCGGGGGTGGACGCACAGATACGCAGTATTTT. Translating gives CASSWASGGGRTDTQYF.

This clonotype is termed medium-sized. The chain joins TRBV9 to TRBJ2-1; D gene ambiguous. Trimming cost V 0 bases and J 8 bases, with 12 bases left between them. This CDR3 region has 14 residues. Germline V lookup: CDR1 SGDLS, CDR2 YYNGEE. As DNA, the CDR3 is TGTGCCAGCAGCGTAGTGGCTAGAACTGATGAGCAGTTCTTC. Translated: CASSVVARTDEQFF.

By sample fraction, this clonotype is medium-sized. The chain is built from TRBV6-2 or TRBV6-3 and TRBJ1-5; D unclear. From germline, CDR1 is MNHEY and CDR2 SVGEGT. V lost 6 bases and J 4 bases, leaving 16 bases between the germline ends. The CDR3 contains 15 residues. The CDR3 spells CASRRIEGGNQPQHF. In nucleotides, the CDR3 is TGTGCCAGCAGACGGATCGAGGGCGGTAATCAGCCCCAGCATTTT.

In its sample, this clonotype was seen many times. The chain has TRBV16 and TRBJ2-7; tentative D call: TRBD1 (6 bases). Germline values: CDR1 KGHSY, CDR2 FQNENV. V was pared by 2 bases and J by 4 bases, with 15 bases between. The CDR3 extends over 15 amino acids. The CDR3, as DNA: TGTGCCAGCAGCCAACTCTGGACAGATAGTTACGAGCAGTACTTC. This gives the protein CASSQLWTDSYEQYF.